Each of the 18 T cell receptor delta chains below was sequenced from the same sample in a study of gamma-delta chains in newborns, infants, children. TCRdb re-processed the reads using CATT. The sample has 5,700 or so delta-chain clones, about 0.43% seen once. The sample taken for sequencing was blood. The source of these receptors is a child who was a newborn, infant or young child, either healthy, febrile or measles-vaccinated (not recorded which).

This clone has a handful of counts. This is likely an artifact of a read error, given a far larger clone one base away. V gene TRDV2 combines with J gene TRDJ3; TRDD3 matches at 9 bases. Germline V gene sequence: CDR1 GEAIGNYY, CDR2 EKD. The CDR3 has 20 residues. The CDR3 nucleotides are TGTGCCTGTGACACCGTCCTACTGGGGGAAAGCTCCTGGTACACCCGACAGATGTTTTTC. Its protein is CACDTVLLGESSWYTRQMFF.

In this sample, this clone turned up a few times. For this DNA, TCRdb reports the protein of a much larger clone, which diverges at residue 4, most likely from a read error; the protein presented here is translated directly from the DNA. This chain uses TRDV2 with TRDJ3, with 9 bases lining up with TRDD3. Germline V CDR1 and CDR2: GEAIGNYY, EKD. J lost 0 bases, V lost 7 bases, and 9 bases had no gene match. The CDR3 is 18 amino acids. CDR3 nucleotides: TGTGCCTGGCACCTGGGGGATGCCAGCTCCTGGGACACCCGACAGATGTTTTTC. Protein sequence: CAWHLGDASSWDTRQMFF.

Turning to this clone: Only one base separates this from a far larger clonotype, so it likely reflects a read error. Other DNA sequences in the same sample also yield this CDR3. The V and J genes are TRDV2 and TRDJ2; 11 nucleotides line up with TRDD3. CDR1 and CDR2 from the germline V gene are GEAIGNYY and EKD. This CDR3 spans 16 amino acids. The CDR3, as DNA: TGTGCCTGCGACATACTGGGGGATACTTTGACAGCACAACTCTTCTTT. Protein product: CACDILGDTLTAQLFF.

This clone has more than one count but fewer than ten. TCRdb's entry gives the protein of a much larger clone, which mismatches this DNA's translation at residue 5, likely from a read error; the protein reported here is translated from the DNA. The rearrangement joins TRDV2 to TRDJ2, with 13 bases aligning to TRDD3. CDR3 length: 18 residues. Germline values: CDR1 GEAIGNYY, CDR2 EKD. The J segment lost 3 bases and the V segment lost 3 bases, leaving 9 bases of the junction unmatched. CDR3 DNA: TGTGCCTGTGACGCCTTACTGGGGGATACGCGAGTGACAGCACAACTCTTCTTT. Residues: CACDALLGDTRVTAQLFF.

With respect to this clone: TCRdb's entry gives the protein of a much larger clone, which mismatches this DNA's translation at residue 3, likely from a read error; the protein reported here is translated from the DNA. This chain connects TRDV2 to TRDJ2; 9 bases map to TRDD3. The germline V gene has CDR1 GEAIGNYY and CDR2 EKD. The CDR3 has 14 amino acids. The DNA of the CDR3 is TGTGCCCGTGAACTGGGGGACGCGACAGCACAACTCTTCTTT. Its protein product is CARELGDATAQLFF.

The sample holds a few counts of this clone. This DNA's translation and the protein TCRdb lists, from a much larger clone, do not match at residue 17, likely due to a read error; the protein shown is translated from the DNA. The rearrangement uses TRDV2 and TRDJ3; maybe TRDD3 (5 bases). CDR1 is GEAIGNYY, CDR2 EKD, per germline. This CDR3 contains 19 residues. The CDR3 sequence: CACDTAGSISSWDTRQVFF. The CDR3 bases are TGTGCCTGTGACACCGCGGGATCCATCAGCTCCTGGGACACCCGACAGGTGTTTTTC.

This clone has only a few counts. The translation of this DNA and the TCRdb protein of a much larger clone differ at residue 5, probably owing to a read error; the protein shown here is translated from the DNA. The chain carries TRDV2 and TRDJ3; 11 bases fit TRDD3. Looked up from germline, CDR1 is GEAIGNYY and CDR2 is EKD. V shed 3 bases, J shed 5 bases, and the junction held 5 bases outside the gene matches. CDR3 length: 17 residues. In DNA form, the CDR3 reads TGTGCCTGTGACGCCCTGGGGGATACCGGGGACACCCGACAGATGTTTTTC. This translates into CACDALGDTGDTRQMFF.

In its sample, this clone was seen a few times. This DNA's translation and the protein TCRdb lists, from a much larger clone, do not match at residue 10, likely due to a read error; the protein shown is translated from the DNA. This chain links TRDV3 with TRDJ3; D may be TRDD3 (6 bases). From germline, CDR1 is TVYSNPD and CDR2 GDNSRS (reference sequence). The CDR3 runs 16 residues. CDR3 nucleotide sequence: TGTGCCTTTACGGGACCCAGCTCCTGGGGCACCCGACAGATGTTTTTC. Protein sequence: CAFTGPSSWGTRQMFF.

This clone was counted between two and nine times. A much larger clone lies a single base off, so this may be a read error. The same CDR3 also results from other DNA sequences found in this sample. This chain links TRDV2 with TRDJ1; D is undetermined. The V end lost 3 bases, the J end lost 5 bases, and 15 bases lay between the germline ends. The CDR3 consists of 14 residues. Per germline, CDR1 GEAIGNYY and CDR2 EKD. The CDR3 spells CACDLVLESDKLIF. CDR3 bases: TGTGCCTGTGACCTCGTACTAGAGTCTGATAAACTCATCTTT.

The table lists this clone with a few counts. TCRdb attributes to this sequence the protein of a much larger clone, which differs from the DNA translation at residue 4; a read error is likely, and the protein displayed is translated from the DNA. V gene TRDV2 combines with J gene TRDJ3, with 8 bases that match TRDD3. The CDR3 contains 17 residues. Germline CDR1 is GEAIGNYY and CDR2 is EKD. The V and J ends lost 5 bases and 0 bases, in that order; junction bases with no gene match: 5. CDR3 region: CACGILGGSWDTRQMFF. The CDR3 coding sequence is TGTGCCTGTGGCATACTGGGGGGCTCCTGGGACACCCGACAGATGTTTTTC.

In its sample, this clone was seen a few times. TCRdb's protein, taken from a much larger clone, differs from this DNA's translation at residue 10, likely owing to a read error; the protein displayed comes from the DNA. This rearrangement joins TRDV2 to TRDJ3; 8 bases fit TRDD3. The CDR3 totals 18 residues. Germline CDR1 reads GEAIGNYY; CDR2 reads EKD. Trimming cost V 0 bases and J 2 bases; bases outside gene matches: 5. CDR3 loop: CACDTLGEAPWDTRQMFF. The CDR3 DNA sequence: TGTGCCTGTGACACCCTGGGGGAGGCCCCCTGGGACACCCGACAGATGTTTTTC.

Concerning this clone itself: A read error likely explains why the TCRdb protein, taken from a much larger clone, differs from this DNA's translation at residue 14; the protein shown is translated from the DNA. The genes are TRDV2 and TRDJ3, with 8 nucleotides matching TRDD3. The CDR3 has 19 residues. The V gene's germline CDR1 is GEAIGNYY and CDR2 EKD. The CDR3 is CACDTLLGASSWDIRQMFF. CDR3 DNA: TGTGCCTGTGACACCCTACTGGGGGCCAGCTCCTGGGACATCCGACAGATGTTTTTC.

In its sample, this clone was seen a few times. Just one base apart from a much larger clone, this may be a read error. Within the sample, other DNA sequences also encode this same CDR3. The chain employs TRDV1 and TRDJ2, with 8 nucleotides matching TRDD3. The germline V gene has CDR1 TSWWSYY and CDR2 QGS. The CDR3 consists of 15 residues. The CDR3: CALGEAWDTAAQLFF. The CDR3 coding sequence is TGTGCTCTCGGGGAAGCCTGGGATACGGCAGCACAACTCTTCTTT.

On this clone: TCRdb lists the protein of a much larger clone for this DNA, which differs at residue 11, so this is likely a read error; the protein given here is translated from the DNA itself. The rearrangement uses TRDV2 and TRDJ2; 11 nucleotides match TRDD3. Germline loops: CDR1 GEAIGNYY, CDR2 EKD. V lost 4 bases, J lost 4 bases, and 10 bases stayed unmatched. The length of the CDR3 is 17 residues. The DNA for the CDR3 is TGTGCCTGTGATGTACTGGGGGATAAAAATTCGACAGCACAACTCTTCTTT. Protein product: CACDVLGDKNSTAQLFF.

This clone showed up just a few times. TCRdb's protein, taken from a much larger clone, differs from this DNA's translation at residue 3, likely owing to a read error; the protein displayed comes from the DNA. The genes are TRDV2 and TRDJ3; 10 bases are a match to TRDD3. The CDR3 totals 17 residues. CDR1 GEAIGNYY and CDR2 EKD come from the germline V gene. CDR3 sequence (DNA): TGTGCCCGTGACACCGTACTGGGGGATTGGGACACCCGACAGATGTTTTTC. This encodes CARDTVLGDWDTRQMFF.

With respect to this clone: The translation of this DNA and the TCRdb protein of a much larger clone differ at residue 4, probably owing to a read error; the protein shown here is translated from the DNA. The chain is built from TRDV2 and TRDJ3, with 10 bases lining up with TRDD3. CDR1 is GEAIGNYY and CDR2 is EKD in the germline V gene. CDR3 length: 18 residues. DNA for the CDR3: TGTGCCTGTGGCACCCTGGGGGATAGCTCCTGGGACACCCGACAGATGTTTTTC. Its protein is CACGTLGDSSWDTRQMFF.

About this clone itself: This likely stems from a read error, as it lies one base from a far larger clone. Other DNA variants within this sample encode the same CDR3. The V call is TRDV2, the J call TRDJ3, with D maybe TRDD3 (5 bases). Per germline, CDR1 GEAIGNYY and CDR2 EKD. This CDR3 comprises 18 residues. DNA for the CDR3: TGCGCCTGTGATGGGGTGTGGTCGAGCTCCTGGGACACCCGACAGATGTTTTTC. As protein: CACDGVWSSSWDTRQMFF.

A few counts support this clone. The protein given by TCRdb reflects a much larger clone and differs at residue 8 from this DNA's translation, likely from a read error; the protein shown is the DNA's translation. The rearrangement joins TRDV2 to TRDJ3; the D is unclear. The V end was cut by 0 bases, the J end by 0 bases, with 11 bases between. The germline V gene encodes CDR1 GEAIGNYY and CDR2 EKD. The CDR3 has 18 residues. CDR3 protein: CACDTGWRTSWDTRQMFF. DNA of the CDR3: TGTGCCTGTGACACCGGCTGGAGGACCTCCTGGGACACCCGACAGATGTTTTTC.